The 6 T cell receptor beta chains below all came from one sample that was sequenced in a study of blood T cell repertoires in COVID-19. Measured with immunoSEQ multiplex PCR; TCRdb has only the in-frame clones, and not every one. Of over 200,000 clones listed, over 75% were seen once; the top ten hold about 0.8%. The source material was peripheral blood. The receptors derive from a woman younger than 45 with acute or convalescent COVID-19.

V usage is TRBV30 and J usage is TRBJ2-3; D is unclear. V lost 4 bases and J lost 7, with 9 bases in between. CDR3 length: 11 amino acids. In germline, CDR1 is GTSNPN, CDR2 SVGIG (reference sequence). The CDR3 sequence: CAWTESNTQYF. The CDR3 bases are TGTGCCTGGACCGAGTCCAATACGCAGTATTTT. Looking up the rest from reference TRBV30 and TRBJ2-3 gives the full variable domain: SQTIHQWPATLVQPVGSPLSLECTVEGTSNPNLYWYRQAAGRGLQLLFYSVGIGQISSEVPQNLSASRPQDRQFILSSKKLLLSDSGFYLCAWTESNTQYFGPGTRLTVL.

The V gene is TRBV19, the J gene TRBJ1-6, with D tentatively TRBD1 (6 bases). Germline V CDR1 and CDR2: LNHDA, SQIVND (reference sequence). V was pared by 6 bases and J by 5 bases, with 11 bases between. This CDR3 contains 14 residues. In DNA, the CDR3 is TGTGCCAGTAGCTTCAGGGGTGATAATTCACCCCTCCACTTT. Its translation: CASSFRGDNSPLHF.

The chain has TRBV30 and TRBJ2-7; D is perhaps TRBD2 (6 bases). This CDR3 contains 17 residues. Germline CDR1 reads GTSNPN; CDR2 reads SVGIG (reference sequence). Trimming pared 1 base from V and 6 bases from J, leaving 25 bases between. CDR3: CAWSDGPRDFYPSEQYF. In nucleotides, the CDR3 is TGTGCCTGGAGTGACGGTCCCCGGGACTTTTACCCCTCCGAGCAGTACTTC.

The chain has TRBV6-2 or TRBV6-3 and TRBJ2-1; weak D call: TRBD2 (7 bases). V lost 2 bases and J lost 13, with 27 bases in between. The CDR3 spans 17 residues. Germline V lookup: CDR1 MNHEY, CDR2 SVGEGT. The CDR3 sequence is CASSYLGGGGPFPHQFF. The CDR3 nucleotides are TGTGCCAGCAGTTACCTTGGGGGGGGCGGACCCTTTCCCCACCAGTTCTTC.

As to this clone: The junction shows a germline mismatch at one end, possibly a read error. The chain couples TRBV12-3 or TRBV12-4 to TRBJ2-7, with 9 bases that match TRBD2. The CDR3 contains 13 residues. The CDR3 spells CASSIAGAREQYF. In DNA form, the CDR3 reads TGTGCCAGCAGTATAGCGGGAGCCCGCGAGCAGTACTTC.

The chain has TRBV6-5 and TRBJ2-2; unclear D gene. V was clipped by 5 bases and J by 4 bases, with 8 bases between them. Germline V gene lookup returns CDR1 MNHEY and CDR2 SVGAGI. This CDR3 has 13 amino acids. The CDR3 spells CASSPPGTGELFF. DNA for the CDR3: TGTGCCAGCAGTCCCCCCGGCACCGGGGAGCTGTTTTTT.